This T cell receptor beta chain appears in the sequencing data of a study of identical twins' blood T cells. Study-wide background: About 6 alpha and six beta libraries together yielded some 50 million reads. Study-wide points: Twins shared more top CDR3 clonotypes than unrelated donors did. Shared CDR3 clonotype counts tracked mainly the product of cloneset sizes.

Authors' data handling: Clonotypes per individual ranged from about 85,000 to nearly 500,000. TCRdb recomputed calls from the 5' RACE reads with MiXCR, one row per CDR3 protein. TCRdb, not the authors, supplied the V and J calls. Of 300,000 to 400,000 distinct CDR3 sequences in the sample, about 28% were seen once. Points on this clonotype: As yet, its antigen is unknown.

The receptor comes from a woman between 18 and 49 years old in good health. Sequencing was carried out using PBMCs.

The CDR3 sequence: CSGVDGIQETQYF. The CDR3 nucleotides are TGCAGTGGTGTCGATGGAATCCAAGAGACCCAGTACTTC. V and J are TRBV20-1 and TRBJ2-5; no clear D. V was shortened by 7 bases and J by 1 base, with 13 bases between the two germline ends. This CDR3 comprises 13 residues. CDR1 is DFQATT, CDR2 SNEGSKA, per germline (reference sequence).